This TCR beta chain was documented in a study of CD8 T cells in ankylosing spondylitis. General study results and limits: Peripheral blood held disease-linked clones only at relatively low frequency, and these were CD8+. Earlier studies detected some motif variants in reactive arthritis synovial fluid and blood. It was reported that disease-linked clones were significantly enriched in matched ankylosing spondylitis synovial fluid.

Quantitative 5'-RACE with molecular barcodes produced the TCR beta libraries. One entry per CDR3 protein, called by TCRdb with MiXCR from the 5' RACE reads. There are over 130,000 distinct CDR3 sequences in the sample; 44% occur only once, and approximately 14% lies in the top ten. The CDR3 spans 13 residues. Germline V gene data show CDR1 as SNHLY and CDR2 as FYNNEI. The J segment lost 6 bases and the V segment lost 5 bases, leaving 6 bases of the junction unmatched. On this clonotype itself: Its target is unknown.

This rearrangement joins TRBV2 to TRBJ1-2, with 7 bases that match TRBD1. This TCR derives from a male donor with ankylosing spondylitis. The sequencing sample was made of synovial fluid, either unsorted or a sorted T cell fraction (not recorded which). CDR3 bases: TGTGCCAGCAGTTGGACAGGCGGCAATGGCTACACCTTC. Translated, it gives CASSWTGGNGYTF.